Listed here are 19 T cell receptor beta chains from one sample, sequenced in a study of shared clonotypes between healthy human individuals. Clones were read by immunoSEQ multiplex PCR, and TCRdb kept only the in-frame ones, dropping some. The sample has about 320,000 clones; around 86% are singletons. The specimen was memory CD8+ T cells sorted from blood. Subset reported: CD45RO+ cells pooled with CCR7-negative TemRA cells. Receptors originate from a man aged 18 to 29 in good health.

Comments on this clone: The same CDR3 can be traced to other DNA sequences in this sample. J is TRBJ2-7 and V is TRBV28, with D perhaps TRBD2 (6 bases). Trimming removed 5 bases at V and 0 bases at J, with 11 bases between. CDR1 is MDHEN and CDR2 is SYDVKM in the germline V gene. The CDR3 consists of 14 residues. The CDR3 bases are TGTGCCAGCAGTGGGGACTCGTTCTCCTACGAGCAGTACTTC. Translated, it gives CASSGDSFSYEQYF.

This rearrangement joins TRBV6-5 to TRBJ1-6; D unclear. Between the trimmed V and J ends, which lost 0 bases and 8 bases, there was a span of 2 bases. CDR1 and CDR2 from the germline V gene are MNHEY and SVGAGI. The CDR3 has 12 residues. CDR3: CASSYSDSPLHF. CDR3 coding DNA: TGTGCCAGCAGTTACTCGGATTCACCCCTCCACTTT.

The rearrangement joins TRBV25-1 to TRBJ2-1; a weak D match, TRBD2 (6 bases). V was cut by 3 bases and J by 0 bases, with 12 bases left in between. The CDR3 extends over 16 amino acids. CDR1 is MGHDK, CDR2 SYGVNS, per germline. As DNA, the CDR3 is TGTGCCAGCAGTGACGGGACTGAAAGCTCCTACAATGAGCAGTTCTTC. It yields the protein CASSDGTESSYNEQFF.

This clone was seen a few times. The CDR3 spells CASSYYRGDDTEAFF. The CDR3 bases are TGTGCCAGCAGTTATTACAGGGGGGACGACACTGAAGCTTTCTTT. The chain has TRBV5-4 and TRBJ1-1, with 8 nucleotides matching TRBD1. CDR3 size: 15 residues. The ends lost 5 bases at V and 3 bases at J; junction bases unmatched: 9. CDR1 is SGHNT, CDR2 YYREEE, per germline (reference sequence).

The rearrangement links TRBV15 to TRBJ1-1; 8 bases map to TRBD1. The ends lost 3 bases at V and 6 bases at J; junction bases unmatched: 3. The CDR3 contains 13 residues. Per the germline V gene, CDR1 is LNHNV and CDR2 is YYDKDF (reference sequence). CDR3 DNA: TGTGCCACCAGCAGTTCAGGGGGCCCTGAAGCTTTCTTT. Protein product: CATSSSGGPEAFF.

This clone has just one count. The J gene is TRBJ2-2, the V gene TRBV5-6, with TRBD2 matching over 9 bases. In germline, CDR1 is SGHDT, CDR2 YYEEEE. The V segment lost 3 bases and the J segment 7 bases; nucleotides outside the gene matches: 10. The CDR3 totals 16 residues. The CDR3: CASSSEREESVGELFF. The CDR3 nucleotides are TGTGCCAGCAGCTCAGAGCGGGAGGAATCGGTCGGGGAGCTGTTTTTT.

The genes are TRBV4-1 and TRBJ1-2, with D perhaps TRBD1 (5 bases). The CDR3 extends over 19 amino acids. The ends were cut back, 0 bases at V and 3 bases at J, with 23 bases in the middle. Germline loops: CDR1 MGHRA, CDR2 YSYEKL. CDR3 protein: CASSQDGGPGPSPYYGYTF. The CDR3 bases are TGCGCCAGCAGCCAAGATGGTGGGCCAGGGCCATCACCATACTATGGCTACACCTTC.

The genes are TRBV18 and TRBJ2-3, with D uncertain. The germline V and J ends were trimmed by 1 base and 0 bases, with 8 bases remaining between them. Germline V gives CDR1 KGHSH, CDR2 LQKENI. This CDR3 contains 15 residues. CDR3 amino acids: CASSPRTTSTDTQYF. The CDR3 DNA reads as TGTGCCAGCTCACCACGTACTACTAGCACAGATACGCAGTATTTT.

The count of this clone is one. This sequence joins TRBV4-1 and TRBJ2-7, with a possible D match to TRBD2 (6 bases). The germline gives CDR1 MGHRA, CDR2 YSYEKL. The CDR3 is 14 residues long. V was cut by 1 base and J by 4 bases, with 11 bases left in between. The CDR3, as DNA: TGCGCCAGCAGCCAAGGACTAGTTCTTTACGAGCAGTACTTC. Translated: CASSQGLVLYEQYF.

The chain is built from TRBV18 and TRBJ1-2; 8 bases line up with TRBD1. The CDR3 spans 13 residues. Germline V gives CDR1 KGHSH, CDR2 LQKENI. Germline trimming cut 2 bases from V and 7 bases from J; bases unmatched to any gene: 3. CDR3 sequence (DNA): TGTGCCAGCTCACCAGGGCAGGGGGCTGGCTACACCTTC. Its protein is CASSPGQGAGYTF.

This chain joins TRBV28 and TRBJ2-3, with 12 bases matching TRBD1. With V trimmed by 0 bases and J by 5 bases, 3 bases remained unmatched. Germline V gene sequence: CDR1 MDHEN, CDR2 SYDVKM. The CDR3 has 16 amino acids. CDR3 nucleotides: TGTGCCAGCAGTTTATGGGGACAGGGGGCAGGAGATACGCAGTATTTT. It translates to CASSLWGQGAGDTQYF. Drawing the rest from reference TRBV28 and TRBJ2-3, the complete variable domain is DVKVTQSSRYLVKRTGEKVFLECVQDMDHENMFWYRQDPGLGLRLIYFSYDVKMKEKGDIPEGYSVSREKKERFSLILESASTNQTSMYLCASSLWGQGAGDTQYFGPGTRLTVL.

This chain connects TRBV27 to TRBJ2-3; D call uncertain. Germline CDR1 and CDR2: MNHEY and SMNVEV (reference sequence). Trimming removed 4 bases at V and 3 bases at J, with 23 bases between. The CDR3 totals 18 residues. This CDR3 reads CASSSAVQAHFRTDTQYF. The CDR3 DNA is TGTGCCAGCAGTTCTGCAGTTCAGGCGCACTTCAGGACAGATACGCAGTATTTT.

The chain carries TRBV7-9 and TRBJ2-5; TRBD1 might be the D (5 bases). This CDR3 has 17 amino acids. Germline V CDR1 and CDR2: SEHNR, FQNEAQ (reference sequence). V was cut by 5 bases and J by 5 bases, with 24 bases left in between. The CDR3 DNA sequence: TGTGCCAGCAGCCCCATCAAGACAGTACCCGCAAGGGAGACCCAGTACTTC. This sequence encodes CASSPIKTVPARETQYF.

The chain couples TRBV2 to TRBJ2-7, with D hard to call. Trimming took 3 bases from V and 6 from J, leaving 6 bases between them. There are 11 residues in the CDR3. Germline CDR1 and CDR2: SNHLY and FYNNEI. The CDR3 bases are TGTGCCAGCAGTGATTGGGGCGAGCAGTACTTC. It specifies CASSDWGEQYF.

This rearrangement joins TRBV7-9 to TRBJ1-1; D gene ambiguous. Germline loops: CDR1 SEHNR, CDR2 FQNEAQ (reference sequence). V lost 9 bases, J lost 7 bases, and 15 bases lay in between. CDR3 size: 12 residues. The CDR3 sequence is CASTNRAYEAFF. CDR3 nucleotides: TGTGCCAGTACTAACCGGGCCTATGAAGCTTTCTTT.

The gene calls are TRBV2 and TRBJ2-1; 10 positions match TRBD2. With V trimmed by 1 base and J by 5 bases, 2 bases remained unmatched. CDR3 length: 15 residues. Germline CDR1 reads SNHLY; CDR2 reads FYNNEI. The DNA for the CDR3 is TGTGCCAGCAGTGAAGGGACTAGCGGAAACAATGAGCAGTTCTTC. It encodes CASSEGTSGNNEQFF.

This chain joins TRBV29-1 and TRBJ2-1; TRBD1 agrees at 7 bases. CDR1 is SQVTM and CDR2 is ANQGSEA in the germline V gene. V gave up 3 bases and J gave up 3 bases; unmatched junction bases: 2. CDR3 length equals 13 residues. The CDR3, as DNA: TGCAGCGTTGACGGGACAGTCTACAATGAGCAGTTCTTC. It translates to CSVDGTVYNEQFF.

The chain recombines TRBV10-3 with TRBJ2-1; 12 nucleotides line up with TRBD2. Germline V CDR1 and CDR2: ENHRY, SYGVKD. J was trimmed by 2 bases and V by 0 bases; bases with no gene match: 2. The CDR3 consists of 17 residues. The CDR3 sequence is CAISESLAGGTYNEQFF. The CDR3 DNA follows: TGTGCCATCAGTGAGTCACTAGCGGGGGGAACCTACAATGAGCAGTTCTTC.

This clone was recorded a few times. The V call is TRBV19, the J call TRBJ1-6; D is undetermined. The germline CDR1 and CDR2 sequences are LNHDA and SQIVND (reference sequence). The CDR3 runs to 15 residues. Between the trimmed V and J ends, which lost 0 bases and 4 bases, there was a span of 7 bases. CDR3 in amino acids: CASSIDQQYNSPLHF. CDR3 coding DNA: TGTGCCAGTAGTATAGATCAACAGTATAATTCACCCCTCCACTTT.